This T cell receptor beta chain originates from a study of blood T cell repertoires in COVID-19. Overall study context: Sites in the United States, Italy and Spain provided acute and convalescent COVID-19 samples.

Here immunoSEQ multiplex PCR was the method, and the copy in TCRdb shows in-frame clones only, minus some. The sample shows nearly 350,000 clones, around nine tenths of them seen only once. Patients from Seattle were sampled longitudinally, starting during active infection. The germline gives CDR1 MNHEY, CDR2 SVGAGI. Trimming stripped 10 bases from V and 4 bases from J, with 13 bases between. There are 12 residues in the CDR3. This clonotype was obtained from a woman in her 70s with COVID-19, enrolled during active disease. Sequenced material: peripheral blood. The chain links TRBV6-5 to TRBJ1-2; no reliable D call. The CDR3 bases are TGTGCCACCACCCGCGGGGTCTATGGCTACACCTTC. Translating it yields CATTRGVYGYTF.